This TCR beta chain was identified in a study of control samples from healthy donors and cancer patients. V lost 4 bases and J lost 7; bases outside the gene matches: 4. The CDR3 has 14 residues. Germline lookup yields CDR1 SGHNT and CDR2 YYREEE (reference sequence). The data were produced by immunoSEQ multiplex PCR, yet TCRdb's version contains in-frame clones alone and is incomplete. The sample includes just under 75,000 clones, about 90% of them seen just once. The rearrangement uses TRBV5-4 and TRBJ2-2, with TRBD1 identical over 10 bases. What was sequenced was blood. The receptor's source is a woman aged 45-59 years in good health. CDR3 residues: CASSPTGGNGELFF. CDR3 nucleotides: TGTGCCAGCAGCCCGACAGGGGGCAACGGGGAGCTGTTTTTT.